This TCR beta chain emerged from a study of CD8 T cells in Susac syndrome. Negative isolation yielded the CD8+ and CD4+ T cells, while FACS enriched the TEMRA cells. Reverse transcription used about 0.45 to 1 ug RNA and random hexamers. TCRdb itself ran the immunoSEQ multiplex PCR reads through MiXCR, one entry per CDR3 protein. The sample includes roughly 200,000 distinct CDR3 sequences, about 94% of them seen just once. Study-level results: The study acknowledged a relatively small number of individuals in its TCR sequencing and HLA analysis.

V was pared by 4 bases and J by 4 bases, with 10 bases between. CDR1 is GTSNPN, CDR2 SVGIG, per germline (reference sequence). The CDR3 is 12 amino acids. A note on this clonotype: The antigen remains unidentified.

The clonotype originates from a human donor with multiple sclerosis. V and J are TRBV30 and TRBJ1-1; unclear D gene. Sequencing was done on a sample of CD4+ T cells from PBMCs. The CDR3 loop reads CAWTKRGTEAFF. The CDR3 bases are TGTGCCTGGACGAAGAGAGGCACTGAAGCTTTCTTT. Filled out from reference TRBV30 and TRBJ1-1, the complete variable domain reads SQTIHQWPATLVQPVGSPLSLECTVEGTSNPNLYWYRQAAGRGLQLLFYSVGIGQISSEVPQNLSASRPQDRQFILSSKKLLLSDSGFYLCAWTKRGTEAFFGQGTRLTVV.